This T cell receptor (beta chain) derives from a study of glioma-infiltrating T cells. Study-level results: Very few CDR3 sequences were shared between tissue and blood. Gliomas, especially low-grade, showed above-expected tissue-blood divergence; non-neoplastic patients showed below.

This CDR3 spans 15 amino acids. V lost 6 bases and J lost 1; bases outside the gene matches: 6. Amplification of TCR alpha and beta CDR3 regions from RNA used iRepertoire nested multiplex PCR. Each CDR3 protein gets one entry after TCRdb re-called the multiplex PCR reads with MiXCR. The sample holds fewer than 110,000 distinct CDR3 sequences, around 31% seen once. This clonotype was found a few times. Its matching antigen is unknown. The sequencing sample was made of glioma tissue, nonneoplastic brain tissue, or PBMCs (not recorded which). The receptor was isolated from a human donor with low-grade glioma or glioblastoma, undergoing nonglioma brain surgery, or in good health (not recorded which). V usage is TRBV12-3 or TRBV12-4 and J usage is TRBJ1-5, with 7 bases identical to TRBD1. CDR3 bases: TGTGCCAGCAGAGGACAGGCGCTAAGCAATCAGCCCCAGCATTTT. Its protein product is CASRGQALSNQPQHF.